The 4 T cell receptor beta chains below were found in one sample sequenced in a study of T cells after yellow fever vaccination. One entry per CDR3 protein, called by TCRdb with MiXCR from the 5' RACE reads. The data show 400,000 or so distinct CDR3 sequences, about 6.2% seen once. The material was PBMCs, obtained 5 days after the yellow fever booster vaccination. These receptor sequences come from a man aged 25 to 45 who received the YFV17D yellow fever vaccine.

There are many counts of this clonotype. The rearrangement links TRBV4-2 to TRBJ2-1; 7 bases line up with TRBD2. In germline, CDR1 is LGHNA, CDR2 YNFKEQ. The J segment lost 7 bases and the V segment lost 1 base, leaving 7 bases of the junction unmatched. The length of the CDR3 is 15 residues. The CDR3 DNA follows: TGTGCCAGCAGCCAAGGGTCGGGAGGTAGTAATGAGCAGTTCTTC. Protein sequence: CASSQGSGGSNEQFF.

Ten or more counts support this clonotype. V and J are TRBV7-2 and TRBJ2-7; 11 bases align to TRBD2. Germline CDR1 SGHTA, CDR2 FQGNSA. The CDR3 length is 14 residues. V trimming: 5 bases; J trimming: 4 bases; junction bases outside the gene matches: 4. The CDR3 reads CASSPTSGTYEQYF. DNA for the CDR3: TGTGCCAGCAGCCCGACTAGCGGGACTTACGAGCAGTACTTC. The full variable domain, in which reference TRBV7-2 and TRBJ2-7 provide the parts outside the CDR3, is GAGVSQSPSNKVTEKGKDVELRCDPISGHTALYWYRQSLGQGLEFLIYFQGNSAPDKSGLPSDRFSAERTGGSVSTLTIQRTQQEDSAVYLCASSPTSGTYEQYFGPGTRLTVT.

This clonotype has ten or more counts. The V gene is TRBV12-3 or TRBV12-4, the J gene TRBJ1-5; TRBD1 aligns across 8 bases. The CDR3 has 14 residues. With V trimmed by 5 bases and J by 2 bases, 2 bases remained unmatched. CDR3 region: CASSPDRGNQPQHF. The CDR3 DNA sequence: TGTGCCAGCAGTCCGGACAGGGGCAATCAGCCCCAGCATTTT.

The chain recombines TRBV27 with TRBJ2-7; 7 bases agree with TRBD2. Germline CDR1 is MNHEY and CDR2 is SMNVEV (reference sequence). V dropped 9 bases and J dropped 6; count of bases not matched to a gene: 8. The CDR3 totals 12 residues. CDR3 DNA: TGTGCCAGTAGGGAGGGGATGGGCGAGCAGTACTTC. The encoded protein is CASREGMGEQYF.